What follows are 26 T cell receptor beta chains derived from one specimen sequenced in a study of T cell repertoires in cytomegalovirus infection. One entry per CDR3 protein results from TCRdb running MiXCR on the reads. The data contain around 750,000 distinct CDR3 sequences, approximately 29% of them singletons. These receptors lack a known antigen. Sequencing was performed on cultured CD8+ T cells from PBMCs, taken from culture after CMV antigen stimulation. Receptor source: a human donor in good health (CMV status not recorded). Some clones in this sample may be carry-over from other donors' samples.

There are many counts of this clonotype. The chain recombines TRBV4-1 with TRBJ1-5; 9 nucleotides line up with TRBD1. Germline-derived CDR1 and CDR2 are MGHRA and YSYEKL. This CDR3 is built from 17 residues. J gave up 5 bases and V 5 bases, and 13 bases lay outside the gene matches. The CDR3 sequence: CASSAGTGKTSDQPQHF. The CDR3 DNA reads as TGCGCCAGCAGCGCTGGGACAGGGAAAACATCGGATCAGCCCCAGCATTTT.

The rearrangement joins TRBV7-2 to TRBJ1-2; tentative D call: TRBD1 (5 bases). This CDR3 contains 14 residues. Germline CDR1 is SGHTA and CDR2 is FQGNSA. Trimming shortened V by 5 bases and J by 3 bases, and 13 bases separated the two germline ends. The CDR3 DNA follows: TGTGCCAGCAGCCTCAGTCAGGGCGACTATGGCTACACCTTC. It codes for CASSLSQGDYGYTF.

The chain joins TRBV19 to TRBJ1-4, with a possible D match to TRBD1 (5 bases). The V end lost 6 bases, the J end lost 4 bases, and 15 bases lay between the germline ends. Germline-derived CDR1 and CDR2 are LNHDA and SQIVND (reference sequence). The CDR3 length is 15 residues. This CDR3 is CASRPIDSDNEKLFF. Here the CDR3 DNA reads TGTGCCAGTAGACCGATCGACAGTGATAATGAAAAACTGTTTTTT.

The V call is TRBV6-2 or TRBV6-3, the J call TRBJ1-2, with 7 bases aligning to TRBD1. Per germline, CDR1 MNHEY and CDR2 SVGEGT. J lost 1 base, V lost 0 bases, and 5 bases had no gene match. This CDR3 contains 16 residues. Here the CDR3 reads CASSYSRTGVNYGYTF. CDR3 coding DNA: TGTGCCAGCAGTTACTCCCGGACAGGAGTTAACTATGGCTACACCTTC.

The rearrangement links TRBV9 to TRBJ1-3; 8 positions match TRBD1. V shed 4 bases and J 0 bases; nucleotides not matched to a gene: 3. This CDR3 is built from 15 residues. The germline V gene encodes CDR1 SGDLS and CDR2 YYNGEE. The CDR3 spells CASSYGTGSGNTIYF. The CDR3 bases are TGTGCCAGCAGCTATGGGACAGGCTCTGGAAACACCATATATTTT.

This clonotype has only a few counts. The rearrangement uses TRBV7-9 and TRBJ1-5, with unresolved D. Per the germline V gene, CDR1 is SEHNR and CDR2 is FQNEAQ (reference sequence). V was cut by 5 bases and J by 5 bases, with 10 bases left in between. The CDR3 totals 13 residues. The CDR3 DNA reads as TGTGCCAGCAGCGGTCCTTTAGATCAGCCCCAGCATTTT. It encodes CASSGPLDQPQHF.

This clonotype was counted a few times. V and J are TRBV19 and TRBJ1-1, with 7 nucleotides matching TRBD1. This CDR3 region has 14 residues. V lost 4 bases to trimming and J lost 0 bases; unmatched junction nucleotides: 2. Germline loops: CDR1 LNHDA, CDR2 SQIVND (reference sequence). The CDR3 DNA is TGTGCCAGTAGTACGCAGGGGGTGAACACTGAAGCTTTCTTT. Amino acid sequence: CASSTQGVNTEAFF.

The V call is TRBV5-6, the J call TRBJ2-7; 9 positions match TRBD1. V was pared by 2 bases and J by 3 bases, with 15 bases of the junction left unmatched. The CDR3 is 18 amino acids. CDR1 is SGHDT and CDR2 is YYEEEE in the germline V gene. In DNA form, the CDR3 reads TGTGCCAGCAGCTTTGATGAAAAATCCGGGACAGGGATCTACGAGCAGTACTTC. It is translated as CASSFDEKSGTGIYEQYF. Full variable domain (outside the CDR3, taken from reference TRBV5-6 and TRBJ2-7): DAGVTQSPTHLIKTRGQQVTLRCSPKSGHDTVSWYQQALGQGPQFIFQYYEEEERQRGNFPDRFSGHQFPNYSSELNVNALLLGDSALYLCASSFDEKSGTGIYEQYFGPGTRLTVT.

This clonotype was seen a handful of times. The rearrangement links TRBV19 to TRBJ2-1; 7 nucleotides line up with TRBD1. This CDR3 is built from 16 residues. The junction had 13 bases not matched to a gene; V was cut back by 5 bases and J by 6 bases. Germline loops: CDR1 LNHDA, CDR2 SQIVND (reference sequence). In DNA form, the CDR3 reads TGTGCCAGTAGTCCCCCGATGACAGGGTTCATCAATGAGCAGTTCTTC. This codes for CASSPPMTGFINEQFF.

This sequence joins TRBV7-2 and TRBJ1-4; 7 bases fit TRBD1. The CDR3 is made up of 15 amino acids. CDR1 SGHTA and CDR2 FQGNSA come from the germline V gene. Trimming cost V 5 bases and J 6 bases; bases outside gene matches: 9. CDR3 in amino acids: CASSPWDSSDEKLFF. The CDR3 region has the DNA TGTGCCAGCAGCCCATGGGACAGTTCTGATGAAAAACTGTTTTTT.

This clonotype was counted only a few times. The chain carries TRBV11-2 and TRBJ2-4, with a weak D call TRBD2 (5 bases). V lost 0 bases, J lost 8 bases, and 11 bases lay in between. There are 14 residues in the CDR3. Germline lookup yields CDR1 SGHAT and CDR2 FQNNGV. CDR3 region: CASSLDLGVDIQYF. The CDR3 coding sequence is TGTGCCAGCAGCTTAGATCTGGGAGTAGACATTCAGTACTTC.

This clonotype appeared a few times. J is TRBJ2-2 and V is TRBV7-8; no firm D call. CDR3 length: 17 residues. Trimming pared 2 bases from V and 0 bases from J, leaving 13 bases between. Germline CDR1 is SGHVS and CDR2 is FQNEAQ. The CDR3 loop reads CASSLRSERSNTGELFF. CDR3 coding DNA: TGTGCCAGCAGCTTACGATCGGAAAGGTCGAACACCGGGGAGCTGTTTTTT.

The chain carries TRBV29-1 and TRBJ1-1, with D unclear. The CDR3 extends over 11 amino acids. Deletions cut 3 bases from V and 3 bases from J, with 5 bases between. The germline CDR1 and CDR2 sequences are SQVTM and ANQGSEA. The CDR3: CSVEWDTEAFF. The CDR3 DNA sequence: TGCAGCGTTGAGTGGGACACTGAAGCTTTCTTT.

This chain uses TRBV5-6 with TRBJ2-5; TRBD1 matches 9 bases. The CDR3 extends over 14 amino acids. Germline CDR1 and CDR2: SGHDT and YYEEEE. The trim removed 3 bases at V and 3 bases at J, leaving 3 bases unmatched. The CDR3 reads CASSWGTGKETQYF. Here the CDR3 DNA reads TGTGCCAGCAGCTGGGGGACAGGGAAAGAGACCCAGTACTTC.

With respect to this clonotype: At one boundary the junction diverges from the germline segment, which might be a read error. The chain recombines TRBV19 with TRBJ2-7; 7 nucleotides line up with TRBD2. The germline CDR1 and CDR2 sequences are LNHDA and SQIVND (reference sequence). The CDR3 length is 8 residues. The CDR3 sequence is CGRNEQYF. For the CDR3, the DNA is TGCGGGAGGAACGAGCAGTACTTC.

The CDR3 loop is CSVEYPGPNTDTQYF. CDR3 sequence (DNA): TGCAGCGTTGAATATCCAGGCCCCAACACAGATACGCAGTATTTT. The V and J genes are TRBV29-1 and TRBJ2-3; D call uncertain. V lost 2 bases and J lost 2, with 14 bases in between. This CDR3 is 15 amino acids long. Per the germline V gene, CDR1 is SQVTM and CDR2 is ANQGSEA.

This chain uses TRBV12-3 or TRBV12-4 with TRBJ2-7, with D possibly called TRBD1 or TRBD2 (5 bases each). V gave up 5 bases and J gave up 0 bases, with 11 bases separating them. This CDR3 is built from 14 residues. CDR3: CASSPRDGSYEQYF. CDR3 DNA sequence: TGTGCCAGCAGTCCCCGGGACGGCTCCTACGAGCAGTACTTC.

Only a few counts were recorded for this clonotype. The CDR3 DNA reads TGTGCCAGCAGACGATCGAACACTGAAGCTTTCTTT. Residues: CASRRSNTEAFF. The J gene is TRBJ1-1, the V gene TRBV7-9, with unresolved D. The CDR3 runs to 12 residues. V was shortened by 6 bases and J by 1 base, with 6 bases between the two germline ends. Germline CDR1 SEHNR, CDR2 FQNEAQ (reference sequence).

The chain recombines TRBV4-1 with TRBJ1-1, with TRBD1 as a possible D gene (5 bases). Trimming removed 0 bases from V and 0 bases from J, with 11 bases in between. The CDR3 sequence is 16 residues long. The germline gives CDR1 MGHRA, CDR2 YSYEKL. This CDR3 is CASSQEDGTMNTEAFF. As DNA, the CDR3 is TGCGCCAGCAGCCAAGAGGATGGGACCATGAACACTGAAGCTTTCTTT.

J is TRBJ2-6 and V is TRBV6-6, with a tentative D call TRBD2 (6 bases). Trimming took 6 bases from V and 9 from J, leaving 21 bases between them. Germline assignment: CDR1 MNHNY and CDR2 SVGAGI (reference sequence). The CDR3 consists of 16 residues. In DNA, the CDR3 is TGTGCCAGCAGCTACCTCTGGGGACCAGCGGGCAACGTCCTGACTTTC. Residues: CASSYLWGPAGNVLTF.

V is TRBV12-3 or TRBV12-4 and J is TRBJ1-1; D remains unclear. The germline V and J ends were trimmed by 2 bases and 1 base, with 8 bases remaining between them. The CDR3 is 14 amino acids. The CDR3 DNA follows: TGTGCCAGCAGTTTAATACCCAAGAACACTGAAGCTTTCTTT. Its protein is CASSLIPKNTEAFF.

The chain employs TRBV7-9 and TRBJ1-1; a possible D gene is TRBD1 (6 bases). V lost 5 bases and J lost 3, with 22 bases in between. CDR1 and CDR2 from the germline V gene are SEHNR and FQNEAQ (reference sequence). The CDR3 spans 17 residues. CDR3: CASSPKSGTGRDTEAFF. The CDR3 bases are TGTGCCAGCAGCCCCAAGAGTGGTACAGGGCGGGACACTGAAGCTTTCTTT.

This clonotype was counted ten times or more. The V and J genes are TRBV12-3 or TRBV12-4 and TRBJ2-5; D possibly matches TRBD1 or TRBD2 (5 bases each). This CDR3 comprises 16 residues. The V gene lost 3 bases and the J gene lost 6 bases, with 20 bases spanning the gap. CDR3 in DNA: TGTGCCAGCAGTTTGGGGCTGACCGGGACCACCAAGACCCAGTACTTC. Its protein is CASSLGLTGTTKTQYF.

The chain combines TRBV3-1 with TRBJ1-6, with 9 bases aligning to TRBD1. The CDR3 sequence is 17 residues long. J was trimmed by 15 bases and V by 2 bases; bases with no gene match: 17. Germline V gene sequence: CDR1 LGHDT, CDR2 YNNKEL (reference sequence). For the CDR3, the DNA is TGTGCCAGCAGCCAAAGGGTCTTGGATCCGGGACAGGGTAACCTCCACTTT. This encodes CASSQRVLDPGQGNLHF.

Regarding this clonotype: At one end, the junction sequence differs from germline, possibly due to a read error. The chain is built from TRBV7-4 and TRBJ2-7; TRBD1 aligns across 11 bases. This CDR3 has 15 amino acids. Per the germline V gene, CDR1 is SGHVT and CDR2 is SQSDAQ. CDR3 sequence reads: CACSFWGTGGYEQYF. The CDR3 bases are TGTGCCTGCAGCTTCTGGGGGACAGGGGGTTACGAGCAGTACTTC.

The chain combines TRBV4-3 with TRBJ1-6; 9 bases agree with TRBD1. The germline gives CDR1 LGHNA, CDR2 YSLEER. Unmatched junction bases numbered 5, after V lost 0 bases and J lost 5 bases. The CDR3 sequence is 17 residues long. Here the CDR3 DNA reads TGCGCCAGCAGCCAAGAAGTCCGGACAGGGGATAATTCACCCCTCCACTTT. This translates into CASSQEVRTGDNSPLHF.